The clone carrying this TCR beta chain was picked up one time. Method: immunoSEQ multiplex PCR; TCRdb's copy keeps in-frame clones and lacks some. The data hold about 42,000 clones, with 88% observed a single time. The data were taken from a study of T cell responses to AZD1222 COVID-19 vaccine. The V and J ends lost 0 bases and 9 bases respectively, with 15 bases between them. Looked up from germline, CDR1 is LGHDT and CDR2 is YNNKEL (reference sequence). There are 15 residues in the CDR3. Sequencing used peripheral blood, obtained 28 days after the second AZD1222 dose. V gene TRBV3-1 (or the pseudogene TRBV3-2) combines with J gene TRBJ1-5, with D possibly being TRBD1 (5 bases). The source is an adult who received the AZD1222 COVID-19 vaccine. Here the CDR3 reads CASSQDIGTRWPQHF. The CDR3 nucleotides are TGTGCCAGCAGCCAAGATATCGGGACCCGGTGGCCCCAGCATTTT.